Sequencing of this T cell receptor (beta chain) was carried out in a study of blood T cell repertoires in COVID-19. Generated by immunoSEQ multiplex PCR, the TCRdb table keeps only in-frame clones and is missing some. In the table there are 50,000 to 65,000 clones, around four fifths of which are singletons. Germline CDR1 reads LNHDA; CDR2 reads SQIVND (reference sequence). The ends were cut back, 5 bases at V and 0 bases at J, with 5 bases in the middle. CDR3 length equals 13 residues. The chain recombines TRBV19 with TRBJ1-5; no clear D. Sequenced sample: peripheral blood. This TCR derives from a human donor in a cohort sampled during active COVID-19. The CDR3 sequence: CASSPYSNQPQHF. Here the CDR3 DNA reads TGTGCCAGTAGTCCTTATAGCAATCAGCCCCAGCATTTT.